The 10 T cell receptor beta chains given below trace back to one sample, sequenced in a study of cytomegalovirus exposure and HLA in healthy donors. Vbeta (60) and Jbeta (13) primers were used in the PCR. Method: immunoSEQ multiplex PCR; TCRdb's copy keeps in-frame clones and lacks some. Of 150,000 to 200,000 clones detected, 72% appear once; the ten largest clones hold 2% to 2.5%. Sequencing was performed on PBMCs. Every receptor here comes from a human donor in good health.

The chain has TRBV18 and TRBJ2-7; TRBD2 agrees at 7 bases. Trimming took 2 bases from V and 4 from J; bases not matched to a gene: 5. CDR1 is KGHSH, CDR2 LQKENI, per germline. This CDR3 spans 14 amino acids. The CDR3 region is CASSPGGRGYEQYF. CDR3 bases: TGTGCCAGCTCACCAGGGGGGAGGGGATACGAGCAGTACTTC.

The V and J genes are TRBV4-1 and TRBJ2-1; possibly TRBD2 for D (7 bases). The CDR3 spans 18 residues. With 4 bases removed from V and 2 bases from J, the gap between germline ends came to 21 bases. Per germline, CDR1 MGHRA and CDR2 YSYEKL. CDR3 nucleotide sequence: TGCGCCAGCAGCCCCGGGAACCGGGGGGCTAGCCCCTACAATGAGCAGTTCTTC. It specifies CASSPGNRGASPYNEQFF.

As DNA, the CDR3 is TGTGCCAGCAGCTCCCAAATTGGGGCCAACGTCCTGACTTTC. Residues: CASSSQIGANVLTF. V gene TRBV9 combines with J gene TRBJ2-6; no clear D gene. CDR3 length: 14 amino acids. The germline CDR1 and CDR2 sequences are SGDLS and YYNGEE. The ends were cut back, 4 bases at V and 3 bases at J, with 8 bases in the middle.

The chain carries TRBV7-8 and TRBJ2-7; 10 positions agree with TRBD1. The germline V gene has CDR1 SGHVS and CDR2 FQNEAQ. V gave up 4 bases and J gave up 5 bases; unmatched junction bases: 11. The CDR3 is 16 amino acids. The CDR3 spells CASSSRRDRGSDEQYF. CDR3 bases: TGTGCCAGCAGCTCGCGCCGGGACAGGGGATCCGACGAGCAGTACTTC.

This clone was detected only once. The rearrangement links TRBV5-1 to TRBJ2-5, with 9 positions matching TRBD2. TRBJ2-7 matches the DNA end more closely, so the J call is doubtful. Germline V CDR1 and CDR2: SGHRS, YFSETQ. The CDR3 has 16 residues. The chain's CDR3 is CASSLEGSGGSYEQYF. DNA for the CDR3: TGCGCCAGCAGCTTGGAGGGTAGCGGGGGTTCCTACGAGCAGTACTTC.

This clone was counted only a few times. CDR3 amino acids: CASSLSGGASDTQYF. In DNA, the CDR3 is TGCGCCAGCAGCTTGAGCGGGGGGGCTTCAGATACGCAGTATTTT. V and J are TRBV5-1 and TRBJ2-3; 10 nucleotides match TRBD2. The CDR3 runs 15 residues. CDR1 is SGHRS and CDR2 is YFSETQ in the germline V gene. Germline trimming cut 1 base from V and 4 bases from J; bases unmatched to any gene: 3.

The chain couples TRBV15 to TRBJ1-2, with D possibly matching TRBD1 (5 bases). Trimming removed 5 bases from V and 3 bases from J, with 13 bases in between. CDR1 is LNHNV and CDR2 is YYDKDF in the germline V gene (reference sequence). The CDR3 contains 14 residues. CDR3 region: CATSVRRDYYGYTF. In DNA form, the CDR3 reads TGTGCCACCAGCGTCAGGCGGGACTACTATGGCTACACCTTC. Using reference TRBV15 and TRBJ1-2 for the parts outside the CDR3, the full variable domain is DAMVIQNPRYQVTQFGKPVTLSCSQTLNHNVMYWYQQKSSQAPKLLFHYYDKDFNNEADTPDNFQSRRPNTSFCFLDIRSPGLGDTAMYLCATSVRRDYYGYTFGSGTRLTVV.

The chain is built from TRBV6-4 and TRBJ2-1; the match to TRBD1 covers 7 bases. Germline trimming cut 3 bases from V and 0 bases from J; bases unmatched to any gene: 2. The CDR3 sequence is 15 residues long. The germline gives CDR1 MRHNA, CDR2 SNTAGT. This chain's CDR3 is CASSERQGSYNEQFF. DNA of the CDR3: TGTGCCAGCAGTGAGCGACAGGGCTCCTACAATGAGCAGTTCTTC.

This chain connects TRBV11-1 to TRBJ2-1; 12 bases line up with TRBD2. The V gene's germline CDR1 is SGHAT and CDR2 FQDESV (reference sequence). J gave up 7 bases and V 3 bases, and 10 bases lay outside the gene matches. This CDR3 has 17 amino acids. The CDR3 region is CASSLNVPSGGGNEQFF. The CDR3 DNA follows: TGTGCCAGCAGCTTGAACGTTCCTAGCGGGGGGGGAAATGAGCAGTTCTTC. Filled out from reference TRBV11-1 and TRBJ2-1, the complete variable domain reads EAEVAQSPRYKITEKSQAVAFWCDPISGHATLYWYRQILGQGPELLVQFQDESVVDDSQLPKDRFSAERLKGVDSTLKIQPAELGDSAMYLCASSLNVPSGGGNEQFFGPGTRLTVL.

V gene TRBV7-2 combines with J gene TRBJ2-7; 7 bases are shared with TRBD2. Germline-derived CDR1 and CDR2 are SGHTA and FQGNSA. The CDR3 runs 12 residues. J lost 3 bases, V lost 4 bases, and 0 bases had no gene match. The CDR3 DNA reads TGTGCCAGCAGCTGGACTAGCTACGAGCAGTACTTC. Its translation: CASSWTSYEQYF.